A single sample gave rise to the 9 T cell receptor beta chains below, sequenced in a study of blood T cell repertoires in COVID-19. Assay: immunoSEQ multiplex PCR; the TCRdb copy retains only in-frame clones and omits some. The sample yields around 170,000 clones, roughly 87% seen once. Sequencing was done on a sample of peripheral blood. The receptors derive from a woman in her thirties or forties with acute or convalescent COVID-19.

With respect to this clone: The junction departs from germline at one end; a sequencing error may be responsible. The rearrangement joins TRBV28 to TRBJ1-3, with TRBD1 identical over 7 bases. Germline lookup yields CDR1 MDHEN and CDR2 SYDVKM. The CDR3 covers 13 residues. CDR3 protein: CASSSSYRGPGSF. CDR3 coding DNA: TGTGCCAGCAGTTCCTCATACAGGGGCCCTGGTAGTTTT.

DNA of the CDR3: TGTGCCTGGAGTGTAGGTGCCCAGGGGTATTCACCCCTCCACTTT. Its translation: CAWSVGAQGYSPLHF. V is TRBV30 and J is TRBJ1-6; D possibly corresponds to TRBD1 (6 bases). The V and J ends lost 0 bases and 8 bases respectively, with 14 bases between them. This CDR3 contains 15 residues. Germline-derived CDR1 and CDR2 are GTSNPN and SVGIG (reference sequence).

This rearrangement joins TRBV14 to TRBJ1-1; no firm D call. Germline V gene sequence: CDR1 SGHDN, CDR2 FVKESK. The CDR3 is 15 amino acids. V was cut by 2 bases and J by 3 bases, with 13 bases left in between. The CDR3 spells CASSQRPGRDTEAFF. The CDR3 nucleotides are TGTGCCAGCAGCCAACGGCCCGGTCGGGACACTGAAGCTTTCTTT.

This chain joins TRBV27 and TRBJ1-1; perhaps TRBD1 as D (6 bases). Trimming removed 0 bases at V and 3 bases at J, with 14 bases between. CDR3 length: 16 amino acids. CDR1 is MNHEY and CDR2 is SMNVEV in the germline V gene (reference sequence). In DNA, the CDR3 is TGTGCCAGCAGTTTATCCGCGGGAGGGGGAGACACTGAAGCTTTCTTT. Amino acids: CASSLSAGGGDTEAFF.

This chain uses TRBV9 with TRBJ2-1; TRBD1 agrees at 8 bases. V lost 0 bases and J lost 4; bases outside the gene matches: 6. The germline gives CDR1 SGDLS, CDR2 YYNGEE. The CDR3 extends over 16 amino acids. CDR3 sequence (DNA): TGTGCCAGCAGCGTAGCTGGGACAGGAGCGTACAATGAGCAGTTCTTC. Its protein is CASSVAGTGAYNEQFF.

This chain uses TRBV14 with TRBJ1-2, with D tentatively TRBD1 (6 bases). The CDR3 totals 15 residues. Trimming shortened V by 4 bases and J by 8 bases, and 20 bases separated the two germline ends. CDR1 SGHDN and CDR2 FVKESK come from the germline V gene. This chain's CDR3 is CASSPLSGGLGGYTF. CDR3 DNA: TGTGCCAGCAGCCCGCTAAGCGGGGGCCTTGGGGGCTACACCTTC.

The chain links TRBV28 to TRBJ2-5, with D maybe TRBD1 (7 bases). This CDR3 is 14 amino acids long. Trimming took 8 bases from V and 2 from J, leaving 15 bases between them. Germline V gene sequence: CDR1 MDHEN, CDR2 SYDVKM. The CDR3 protein is CASGAGGIQETQYF. As DNA, the CDR3 is TGTGCCAGCGGGGCAGGGGGGATTCAAGAGACCCAGTACTTC.

The rearrangement uses TRBV12-3 or TRBV12-4 and TRBJ2-4, with TRBD1 as a possible D gene (6 bases). V dropped 6 bases and J dropped 14 bases, with 20 bases sitting between them. This CDR3 region has 13 residues. In nucleotides, the CDR3 is TGTGCCAGCAGCCTCGAGGGGGTTAGTTCGGAGTACTTC. Amino acid sequence: CASSLEGVSSEYF.

The chain links TRBV5-1 to TRBJ2-1; possibly TRBD1 for D (6 bases). Trimming shortened V by 0 bases and J by 6 bases, and 10 bases separated the two germline ends. Per the germline V gene, CDR1 is SGHRS and CDR2 is YFSETQ. This CDR3 region has 14 residues. This chain's CDR3 is CASSLEGVTNEQFF. The CDR3 region has the DNA TGCGCCAGCAGCTTGGAGGGGGTTACCAATGAGCAGTTCTTC.